A single sample is the source of the 23 T cell receptor beta chains below, sequenced in a study of blood T cell repertoires in COVID-19. The repertoire was sequenced with immunoSEQ multiplex PCR; TCRdb's copy has only in-frame clones and lacks some. In the table there are about 58,000 clones, 80% to 90% of which are singletons. The source material was peripheral blood. The receptors shown here come from a man between 60 and 75 years old with acute or convalescent COVID-19.

CDR3 region: CASRDRGKANYGYTF. The CDR3 nucleotides read TGTGCCAGCCGGGACAGGGGGAAAGCTAACTATGGCTACACCTTC. The gene calls are TRBV19 and TRBJ1-2, with 11 bases fitting TRBD1. CDR1 is LNHDA and CDR2 is SQIVND in the germline V gene (reference sequence). The junction had 6 bases not matched to a gene; V was cut back by 9 bases and J by 0 bases. This CDR3 comprises 15 residues.

This clone was observed a single time. The V gene is TRBV11-2, the J gene TRBJ2-2; a weak D match, TRBD2 (6 bases). The germline V gene has CDR1 SGHAT and CDR2 FQNNGV. Trimming removed 2 bases from V and 5 bases from J, with 21 bases in between. The CDR3 is made up of 18 amino acids. CDR3 sequence (DNA): TGTGCCAGCAGCTTATTGGCGCGGAGGGCAGGAAGTACCGGGGAGCTGTTTTTT. Translated: CASSLLARRAGSTGELFF.

The chain joins TRBV5-4 to TRBJ2-3, with 8 bases that match TRBD2. From germline, CDR1 is SGHNT and CDR2 YYREEE (reference sequence). After removal of 6 bases from V and 3 bases from J, the junction contained 18 bases not matched to a gene. The CDR3 runs to 18 residues. CDR3 sequence: CASTTQSGGNQGTDTQYF. The CDR3 coding sequence is TGTGCCAGCACCACCCAATCGGGAGGGAATCAGGGTACAGATACGCAGTATTTT.

V and J are TRBV28 and TRBJ2-5, with 13 bases identical to TRBD2. Per the germline V gene, CDR1 is MDHEN and CDR2 is SYDVKM. CDR3 length: 18 amino acids. J lost 5 bases, V lost 8 bases, and 17 bases had no gene match. As DNA, the CDR3 is TGTGCCAGCTGCGGACTAGCGGGAGTCTTAGTGGGTTTGGAGACCCAGTACTTC. Protein: CASCGLAGVLVGLETQYF.

The chain joins TRBV19 to TRBJ2-3; 7 bases are a match to TRBD1. V shed 5 bases and J 5 bases; nucleotides not matched to a gene: 10. This CDR3 is 15 amino acids long. Per the germline V gene, CDR1 is LNHDA and CDR2 is SQIVND (reference sequence). The DNA for the CDR3 is TGTGCCAGTAGTTCAGGTGAAGGGGGCAAAGATACGCAGTATTTT. Translating it yields CASSSGEGGKDTQYF. The whole variable domain, filled in from reference TRBV19 and TRBJ2-3, reads DGGITQSPKYLFRKEGQNVTLSCEQNLNHDAMYWYRQDPGQGLRLIYYSQIVNDFQKGDIAEGYSVSREKKESFPLTVTSAQKNPTAFYLCASSSGEGGKDTQYFGPGTRLTVL.

The V gene is TRBV21-1, the J gene TRBJ2-7; TRBD1, as called in the table, went unchecked against the DNA. TRBV21-1 is designated a pseudogene. This CDR3 has 13 residues. DNA for the CDR3: TGTGCCAGCTCCGGGACAGGTTGTAACGAGCAGTACTTC. Its protein is CASSGTGCNEQYF.

The genes are TRBV5-1 and TRBJ2-7; TRBD2 aligns across 8 bases. With 0 bases clipped from V and 0 bases from J, the junction kept 2 bases outside the gene matches. Germline CDR1 and CDR2: SGHRS and YFSETQ. This CDR3 spans 15 amino acids. The DNA of the CDR3 is TGCGCCAGCAGCTTGGTGAGCGGGAGCTCCTACGAGCAGTACTTC. It codes for CASSLVSGSSYEQYF.

For the CDR3, the DNA is TGTGCCAGCAGCTTAGTCGTCTATGGCTACACCTTC. Its protein is CASSLVVYGYTF. This sequence joins TRBV7-2 and TRBJ1-2; D not certain. CDR3 length: 12 residues. Germline CDR1 is SGHTA and CDR2 is FQGNSA. V shed 1 base and J shed 4 bases, with 4 bases lying between them.

The chain couples TRBV5-6 to TRBJ2-3; D uncertain. Trimming shortened V by 0 bases and J by 10 bases, and 24 bases separated the two germline ends. The V gene's germline CDR1 is SGHDT and CDR2 YYEEEE. The CDR3 has 17 amino acids. The CDR3 DNA reads as TGTGCCAGCAGCTTGGCCCCGACTTTAGACCCCTGGTTTGCGCAGTATTTT. Residues: CASSLAPTLDPWFAQYF. Variable domain in full (rest from reference TRBV5-6 and TRBJ2-3): DAGVTQSPTHLIKTRGQQVTLRCSPKSGHDTVSWYQQALGQGPQFIFQYYEEEERQRGNFPDRFSGHQFPNYSSELNVNALLLGDSALYLCASSLAPTLDPWFAQYFGPGTRLTVL.

The chain combines TRBV5-5 with TRBJ2-2, with 9 positions matching TRBD1. Trimming removed 1 base from V and 1 base from J; junction bases left unmatched: 5. The germline V gene has CDR1 SGHKS and CDR2 YYEKEE (reference sequence). This CDR3 contains 17 residues. CDR3 DNA: TGTGCCAGCAGCTTGAGTTGGGGACAGGGGAACACCGGGGAGCTGTTTTTT. It translates to CASSLSWGQGNTGELFF.

V usage is TRBV6-2 or TRBV6-3 and J usage is TRBJ2-2, with 7 bases lining up with TRBD2. Trimming at V came to 2 bases and at J to 5 bases, leaving 8 bases not matched to a gene. Germline V gives CDR1 MNHEY, CDR2 SVGEGT. The CDR3 extends over 16 amino acids. CDR3 nucleotides: TGTGCCAGCAGTTACCCGTGGGAGGGGAGGACCGGGGAGCTGTTTTTT. Protein product: CASSYPWEGRTGELFF.

The chain employs TRBV7-2 and TRBJ2-3, with 8 bases identical to TRBD1. Germline CDR1 reads SGHTA; CDR2 reads FQGNSA. The CDR3 spans 15 residues. V gave up 5 bases and J gave up 4 bases; unmatched junction bases: 8. The chain's CDR3 is CASSRDRGKSDTQYF. CDR3 nucleotide sequence: TGTGCCAGCAGCCGCGACAGGGGAAAGTCAGATACGCAGTATTTT. Filled out from reference TRBV7-2 and TRBJ2-3, the complete variable domain reads GAGVSQSPSNKVTEKGKDVELRCDPISGHTALYWYRQSLGQGLEFLIYFQGNSAPDKSGLPSDRFSAERTGGSVSTLTIQRTQQEDSAVYLCASSRDRGKSDTQYFGPGTRLTVL.

V gene TRBV18 combines with J gene TRBJ2-3, with D hard to call. The CDR3 runs 12 residues. Germline V lookup: CDR1 KGHSH, CDR2 LQKENI. The V end lost 3 bases, the J end lost 6 bases, and 7 bases lay between the germline ends. The CDR3 loop reads CASSPSSDTQYF. CDR3 DNA sequence: TGTGCCAGCTCACCCTCTTCTGATACGCAGTATTTT.

This clone came up once. The J gene is TRBJ1-2, the V gene TRBV7-3; perhaps TRBD1 as D (5 bases). With 2 bases removed from V and 6 bases from J, the gap between germline ends came to 7 bases. The CDR3 spans 12 residues. The germline V gene has CDR1 SGHTA and CDR2 FQGTGA. The chain's CDR3 is CASSLGGDGYTF. CDR3 nucleotides: TGTGCCAGCAGCTTAGGAGGGGATGGCTACACCTTC.

This chain links TRBV3-1 (or the pseudogene TRBV3-2) with TRBJ2-7; 7 nucleotides match TRBD2. CDR3 size: 17 residues. Trimming took 4 bases from V and 0 from J; bases not matched to a gene: 12. Germline CDR1 reads LGHDT; CDR2 reads YNNKEL (reference sequence). CDR3 nucleotide sequence: TGTGCCAGCAGCCGTTCGGGGGGTGGGAGGAACTCCTACGAGCAGTACTTC. It encodes CASSRSGGGRNSYEQYF.

V usage is TRBV5-6 and J usage is TRBJ2-5, with D uncertain. The germline V gene encodes CDR1 SGHDT and CDR2 YYEEEE. With 4 bases removed from V and 6 bases from J, the gap between germline ends came to 16 bases. This CDR3 spans 14 amino acids. This chain's CDR3 is CASSPDSLVQTQYF. CDR3 sequence (DNA): TGTGCCAGCAGCCCCGACTCCTTGGTGCAGACCCAGTACTTC. Full variable domain (remainder filled in from reference TRBV5-6 and TRBJ2-5): DAGVTQSPTHLIKTRGQQVTLRCSPKSGHDTVSWYQQALGQGPQFIFQYYEEEERQRGNFPDRFSGHQFPNYSSELNVNALLLGDSALYLCASSPDSLVQTQYFGPGTRLLVL.

This clone occurred a few times. Other DNA sequences in this sample translate to the same CDR3. V gene TRBV2 combines with J gene TRBJ2-3; 10 nucleotides line up with TRBD1. Looked up from germline, CDR1 is SNHLY and CDR2 is FYNNEI. V shed 5 bases and J 4 bases; nucleotides not matched to a gene: 3. The CDR3 runs to 14 residues. The chain's CDR3 is CASSRDRGADTQYF. In DNA form, the CDR3 reads TGTGCCAGCAGTCGGGACAGGGGTGCAGATACGCAGTATTTT.

The J gene is TRBJ1-1, the V gene TRBV30; D unclear. The CDR3 consists of 12 residues. Trimming took off 2 bases at V and 1 base at J, with 5 bases between the two ends. Germline V gene data show CDR1 as GTSNPN and CDR2 as SVGIG (reference sequence). The CDR3 loop reads CAWSSWNTEAFF. The CDR3 DNA reads as TGTGCCTGGAGTTCGTGGAACACTGAAGCTTTCTTT.

The chain couples TRBV4-1 to TRBJ2-2; 8 bases match TRBD2. The V gene end was trimmed by 0 bases and the J gene end by 3 bases; junction bases not matched to a gene: 6. Germline V gene data show CDR1 as MGHRA and CDR2 as YSYEKL. The CDR3 is 17 amino acids. CDR3 nucleotides: TGCGCCAGCAGCCAAGATCTGGCGGGGGGATACACCGGGGAGCTGTTTTTT. Protein product: CASSQDLAGGYTGELFF.

This chain connects TRBV4-2 to TRBJ2-2; D is perhaps TRBD2 (6 bases). There are 20 residues in the CDR3. V dropped 0 bases and J dropped 5 bases, with 25 bases sitting between them. CDR1 and CDR2 (germline): LGHNA, YNFKEQ. CDR3 bases: TGTGCCAGCAGCCAAGATTCTGCCCAGGGAGGCTTGATCAGTACCGGGGAGCTGTTTTTT. This codes for CASSQDSAQGGLISTGELFF.

The V gene is TRBV6-5, the J gene TRBJ1-1; no clear D gene. V was cut by 2 bases and J by 0 bases, with 13 bases left in between. CDR3 length: 16 residues. Germline V gene lookup returns CDR1 MNHEY and CDR2 SVGAGI. Here the CDR3 reads CASSYTSRLMNTEAFF. The CDR3 coding sequence is TGTGCCAGCAGTTACACTTCACGACTCATGAACACTGAAGCTTTCTTT.

The gene calls are TRBV7-9 and TRBJ2-1, with TRBD2 as a possible D gene (5 bases). V was pared by 5 bases and J by 10 bases, with 12 bases between. Looked up from germline, CDR1 is SEHNR and CDR2 is FQNEAQ (reference sequence). The CDR3 contains 12 residues. In nucleotides, the CDR3 is TGTGCCAGCAGCCCCCATAGCGCCGAGCAGTTCTTC. This translates into CASSPHSAEQFF.

The chain has TRBV28 and TRBJ2-7; 7 nucleotides line up with TRBD1. CDR1 is MDHEN, CDR2 SYDVKM, per germline. This CDR3 contains 12 residues. The junction had 5 bases not matched to a gene; V was cut back by 7 bases and J by 5 bases. In DNA, the CDR3 is TGTGCCAGCATCCCCGACAGGGACGAGCAGTACTTC. Translating gives CASIPDRDEQYF.